Given below is one T cell receptor beta chain in context. This clone's antigen is unknown. No base qualities exist here, and no much larger clone lies one base off it. The library was built by means of RT-PCR. The sequencer listed for this sample is Illumina HiSeq 2500. In TCRdb, the public reads were trimmed at Q25 with fastp and aligned with MiXCR, with productive beta chains retained. Each CDR3 protein gets just one entry, which takes the most common genes and DNA from the rows behind it. The sample table holds 600,000 to 850,000 distinct CDR3 sequences, of which approximately 14% were seen once. The top ten clones comprise approximately 7.6% of the sample. These data originate in a study of response to subunit inactivated influenza vaccine (dated by TCRdb to 2017 to 2018). In terms of the full investigation: The study used deep quantitative T cell receptor repertoire profiling to track responses to a trivalent subunit inactivated influenza vaccine. Here is what the overall study found, with its caveats: The authors proposed that each seasonal influenza vaccination may bring in only a limited number of new T cells.

The CDR3 holds 19 amino acids from the cysteine to the phenylalanine. Only CDR3 DNA remains: 57 bases, in frame from the first base. Trimming removed 4 bases from V and 0 bases from J; the gene matches leave 11 bases unexplained. The germline V gene encodes CDR1 LGHNA and CDR2 YNFKEQ. This receptor was identified in a man aged 45-65 years who received an inactivated influenza vaccine. Donor details come from another sample of the same person, matched by shared clones. The sample consisted of PBMCs from blood, taken around 14 days before vaccination. This receptor chain uses TRBV4-2 and TRBJ2-3; TRBD2 aligns with 12 central bases. The DNA is TGTGCCAGCAGCCGGGGACTAGCGGGCGCACGTCTAAGCACAGATACGCAGTATTTT. Protein translation: CASSRGLAGARLSTDTQYF.